This note documents a single TCR beta chain sequence. These data are taken from a study of human T cells and chemical hapten exposure. Sample time point: patch test 1, 2 weeks after DPC sensitization. Regarding treatment: therapeutic diphenylcyclopropenone sensitization with weekly scalp DPC. TCRdb called the RACE reads again in MiXCR, with one record for every CDR3 protein. The sample has under 200,000 distinct CDR3 sequences; about 14% are singletons. Germline V gene lookup returns CDR1 SQVTM and CDR2 ANQGSEA. Losses at the gene ends were 7 bases for V and 6 bases for J; bases not matched to a gene: 5. CDR3 length equals 13 residues.

This material consisted of whole blood, taken in connection with sensitization to the hapten diphenylcyclopropenone (DPC). The V gene is TRBV29-1, the J gene TRBJ2-3; 12 nucleotides agree with TRBD1. This receptor was identified in a woman aged 30 to 39 with alopecia areata. Some clones in this sample may be carry-over from other donors' samples. In DNA form, the CDR3 reads TGCAGCGCCGGGACAGGGGGCGGGGATACGCAGTATTTT. Residues: CSAGTGGGDTQYF.